This T cell receptor (beta chain) was identified during a study of human T cells and chemical hapten exposure. About the research overall: Across the whole study, which lasted roughly 24 weeks, patients were given diphenylcyclopropenone on the scalp once a week. Patch tests of 0.01% DPC on the upper back were read at 6 days. Study outcomes and limitations: Unchanged with DPC sensitization were TCRs above 1 in 1000 frequency.

This clonotype was observed a handful of times. Antigen specificity is unknown. V was trimmed by 5 bases and J by 4 bases, leaving 18 bases between them. Germline values: CDR1 PRHDT, CDR2 FYEKMQ (reference sequence). The length of the CDR3 is 16 residues. Individual cDNA molecules (in the library) carried attached unique molecular identifiers. One entry per CDR3 protein results from TCRdb running MiXCR on the RACE reads. This table has some 110,000 distinct CDR3 sequences, around an eighth appearing once. The time point: patch test 1, 2 weeks after DPC sensitization. This sample's treatment: therapeutic diphenylcyclopropenone sensitization with weekly scalp DPC.

The TCR was taken from a woman between 45 and 65 years old with alopecia areata. Some clones in this sample may be carry-over from other donors' samples. The source material was whole blood, sampled in connection with sensitization to the hapten diphenylcyclopropenone (DPC). The chain couples TRBV13 to TRBJ2-1; tentatively, D is TRBD2 (6 bases). CDR3 residues: CASSLPIADLYNEQFF. CDR3 bases: TGTGCCAGCAGCCTCCCGATAGCGGATCTTTACAATGAGCAGTTCTTC.